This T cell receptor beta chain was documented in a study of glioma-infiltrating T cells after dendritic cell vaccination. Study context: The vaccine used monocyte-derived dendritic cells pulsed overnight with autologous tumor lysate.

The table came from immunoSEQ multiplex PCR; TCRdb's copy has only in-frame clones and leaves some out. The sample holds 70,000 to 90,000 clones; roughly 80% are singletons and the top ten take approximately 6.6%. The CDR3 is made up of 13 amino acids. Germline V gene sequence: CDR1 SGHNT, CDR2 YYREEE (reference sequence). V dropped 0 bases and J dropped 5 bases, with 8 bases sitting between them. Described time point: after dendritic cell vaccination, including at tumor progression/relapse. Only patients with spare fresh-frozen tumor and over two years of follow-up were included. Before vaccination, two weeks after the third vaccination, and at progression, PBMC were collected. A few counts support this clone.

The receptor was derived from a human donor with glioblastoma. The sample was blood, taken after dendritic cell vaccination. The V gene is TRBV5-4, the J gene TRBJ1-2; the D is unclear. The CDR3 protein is CASSLESTYGYTF. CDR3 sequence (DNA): TGTGCCAGCAGCTTGGAATCGACTTATGGCTACACCTTC.